Below are 2 T cell receptor beta chains sequenced from a single sample in a study of identical twins. MiXCR, applied by TCRdb to the 5' RACE reads, yields one record per CDR3 protein. There are some 660,000 distinct CDR3 sequences in the sample; 8% to 9% occur only once, and 0.98% lies in the top ten. These data were also filed under a second study, of yellow fever vaccine responses in identical twins.

Sequencing was done on a sample of PBMCs. The receptors stem from a woman aged 18-29 years in good health.

This clonotype has at least ten counts. This chain connects TRBV5-5 to TRBJ1-1; possible D gene TRBD1, 5 bases. CDR3 length: 14 amino acids. Trimming removed 1 base at V and 5 bases at J, with 12 bases between. Germline-derived CDR1 and CDR2 are SGHKS and YYEKEE (reference sequence). CDR3 bases: TGTGCCAGCAGCTTGTCTGAGGGGAGGACTGAAGCTTTCTTT. Encoded protein: CASSLSEGRTEAFF.

This clonotype came up many times. The chain recombines TRBV27 with TRBJ2-5, with 8 bases that match TRBD1. The germline gives CDR1 MNHEY, CDR2 SMNVEV (reference sequence). The junction had 6 bases not matched to a gene; V was cut back by 2 bases and J by 4 bases. The CDR3 extends over 15 amino acids. The chain's CDR3 is CASSLLDRVGETQYF. The CDR3 nucleotides read TGTGCCAGCAGTTTACTGGACAGGGTGGGAGAGACCCAGTACTTC.